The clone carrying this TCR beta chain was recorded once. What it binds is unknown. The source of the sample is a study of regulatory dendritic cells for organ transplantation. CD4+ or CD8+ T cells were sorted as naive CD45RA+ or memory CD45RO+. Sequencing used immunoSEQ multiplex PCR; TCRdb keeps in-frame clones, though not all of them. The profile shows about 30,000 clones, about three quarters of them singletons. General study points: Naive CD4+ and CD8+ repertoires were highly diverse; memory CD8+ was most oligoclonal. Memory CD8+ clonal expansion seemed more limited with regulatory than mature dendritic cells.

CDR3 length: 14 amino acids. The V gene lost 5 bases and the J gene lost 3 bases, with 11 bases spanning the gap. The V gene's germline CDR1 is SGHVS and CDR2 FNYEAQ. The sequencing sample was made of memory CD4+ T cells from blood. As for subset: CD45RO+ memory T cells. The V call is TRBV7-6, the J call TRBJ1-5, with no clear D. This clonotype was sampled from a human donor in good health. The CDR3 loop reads CASSITAFNQPQHF. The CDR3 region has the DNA TGTGCCAGCAGCATAACAGCTTTCAATCAGCCCCAGCATTTT.